This T cell receptor beta chain stems from a study of response to subunit inactivated influenza vaccine. TCRdb ran MiXCR on the RT-PCR reads and lists one entry per CDR3 protein. The sample shows 650,000 to 850,000 distinct CDR3 sequences, roughly 14% of them seen only once. The study, taken as a whole, reports: There was a suggestion from the authors that each seasonal influenza vaccination recruits few new T cells.

Looked up from germline, CDR1 is DFQATT and CDR2 is SNEGSKA (reference sequence). The V segment lost 5 bases and the J segment 2 bases; nucleotides outside the gene matches: 6. CDR3 length equals 13 residues. As to this clonotype: Its antigen is not known.

This chain joins TRBV20-1 and TRBJ2-7; 7 bases fit TRBD1. The sequence came from a man aged 45-60 years who received an inactivated influenza vaccine. Here the sequenced sample was PBMCs from blood, taken less than 15 days before vaccination. The CDR3 region has the DNA TGCAGTGCTTCCGGGACAGAGACCTACGAGCAGTACTTC. Its translation: CSASGTETYEQYF.